This entry is about one T cell receptor beta chain. Antigen: not known. The data stem from a study of cytomegalovirus exposure and HLA in healthy donors. General observations from the study: A later analysis reportedly found fewer N-insertions in an Asian-associated ancestry cluster than the approximately 700-donor mean. The CMV antigen specificity of a few CMV-associated chains was confirmed through in vitro analysis.

Germline V gives CDR1 LGHNA, CDR2 YSLEER. Trimming removed 2 bases from V and 9 bases from J, with 14 bases in between. The CDR3 is 14 residues long. 13 Jbeta primers and 60 Vbeta primers were used for the PCR. TCRdb keeps only in-frame clones here, not all; method: immunoSEQ multiplex PCR. The sample lists 60,000 to 70,000 clones, roughly 73% seen once, with about 5.5% in the top ten. At collection, donors were nominally healthy, but unrecorded immune exposures were probable. This receptor was identified in a male donor in good health and CMV-seropositive. The gene calls are TRBV4-3 and TRBJ2-1; maybe TRBD1 (6 bases). Sequenced input: PBMCs. CDR3 loop: CASSQSRTAREQFF. As DNA, the CDR3 is TGCGCCAGCAGCCAATCTCGGACAGCTCGTGAGCAGTTCTTC.